The 17 T cell receptor beta chains given below trace back to one sample, sequenced in a study of blood T cell repertoires in COVID-19. TCRdb keeps only in-frame clones here, not all; method: immunoSEQ multiplex PCR. The data contain approximately 340,000 clones, around 83% of them singletons. Sequencing was done on a sample of peripheral blood. These receptors came from a man younger than 45 with active or convalescent COVID-19.

The table lists this clone with a count of one. The rearrangement uses TRBV4-1 and TRBJ1-5; 12 nucleotides agree with TRBD1. Germline trimming cut 0 bases from V and 0 bases from J; bases unmatched to any gene: 6. The CDR3 runs to 19 residues. Germline CDR1 reads MGHRA; CDR2 reads YSYEKL. The CDR3 DNA reads TGCGCCAGCAGCCAAGATCAGGGACAGGGGGCTTATAGCAATCAGCCCCAGCATTTT. Translating it yields CASSQDQGQGAYSNQPQHF.

This chain uses TRBV29-1 with TRBJ2-1; TRBD1 matches 7 bases. The germline V gene has CDR1 SQVTM and CDR2 ANQGSEA. Trimming at V came to 6 bases and at J to 7 bases, leaving 9 bases not matched to a gene. The CDR3 is made up of 13 amino acids. DNA for the CDR3: TGCAGCGTAGAGGGGACAGCTTGGAATGAGCAGTTCTTC. It translates to CSVEGTAWNEQFF.

J is TRBJ2-7 and V is TRBV10-3, with 7 bases lining up with TRBD1. Looked up from germline, CDR1 is ENHRY and CDR2 is SYGVKD. With V trimmed by 9 bases and J by 7 bases, 9 bases remained unmatched. The CDR3 runs to 12 residues. For the CDR3, the DNA is TGTGCCATATCCGGGACAGTCGGGGAGCAGTACTTC. Protein product: CAISGTVGEQYF.

The chain employs TRBV3-1 (or the pseudogene TRBV3-2) and TRBJ1-2; 10 bases fit TRBD1. The CDR3 is 12 residues long. Germline trimming cut 8 bases from V and 8 bases from J; bases unmatched to any gene: 5. CDR1 is LGHDT and CDR2 is YNNKEL in the germline V gene (reference sequence). The DNA for the CDR3 is TGTGCCAGCCGGGGACAGGGGCCCGGCTACACCTTC. The encoded protein is CASRGQGPGYTF.

The chain joins TRBV6-2 or TRBV6-3 to TRBJ2-1; TRBD2 matches at 14 bases. The CDR3 loop spans 17 amino acids. The V segment lost 2 bases and the J segment 9 bases; nucleotides outside the gene matches: 9. Germline V CDR1 and CDR2: MNHEY, SVGEGT. The CDR3 nucleotides read TGTGCCAGCAGTTACGGGACTAGCGGGAGTAGTTGGGTTGAGCAGTTCTTC. Its protein product is CASSYGTSGSSWVEQFF.

The chain employs TRBV6-1 and TRBJ1-6; D call uncertain. Germline-derived CDR1 and CDR2 are MNHNS and SASEGT. The CDR3 totals 14 residues. Trimming removed 2 bases at V and 7 bases at J, with 9 bases between. In DNA, the CDR3 is TGTGCCAGCAGTGAAAACGGTCGGAATTCACCCCTCCACTTT. It specifies CASSENGRNSPLHF.

The V gene is TRBV25-1, the J gene TRBJ1-4; tentatively, D is TRBD1 (6 bases). CDR1 and CDR2 from the germline V gene are MGHDK and SYGVNS. The V end was cut by 4 bases, the J end by 6 bases, with 15 bases between. This CDR3 has 15 amino acids. DNA of the CDR3: TGTGCCAGCAGTGGAGATTGGGGGCGTGATGAAAAACTGTTTTTT. This translates into CASSGDWGRDEKLFF. The full variable domain, its missing parts supplied by reference TRBV25-1 and TRBJ1-4, is EADIYQTPRYLVIGTGKKITLECSQTMGHDKMYWYQQDPGMELHLIHYSYGVNSTEKGDLSSESTVSRIRTEHFPLTLESARPSHTSQYLCASSGDWGRDEKLFFGSGTQLSVL.

The chain is built from TRBV7-2 and TRBJ1-2, with D possibly TRBD1 on 6 matching bases. V was clipped by 5 bases and J by 4 bases, with 14 bases between them. CDR1 and CDR2 (germline): SGHTA, FQGNSA. This CDR3 has 14 residues. The CDR3 loop is CASSPGGGPYGYTF. CDR3 sequence (DNA): TGTGCCAGCAGCCCCGGGGGGGGCCCCTATGGCTACACCTTC.

This chain joins TRBV18 and TRBJ1-4, with 10 positions matching TRBD1. V trimming: 5 bases; J trimming: 3 bases; junction bases outside the gene matches: 6. Germline CDR1 and CDR2: KGHSH and LQKENI. The CDR3 length is 16 residues. The CDR3 loop reads CASSARQGAANEKLFF. Written as DNA, the CDR3 is TGTGCCAGCTCAGCCCGACAGGGGGCGGCTAATGAAAAACTGTTTTTT.

This clone has just one count. V and J are TRBV6-5 and TRBJ2-7; TRBD2 matches at 7 bases. CDR3 length: 11 amino acids. Germline trimming cut 10 bases from V and 6 bases from J; bases unmatched to any gene: 6. Per the germline V gene, CDR1 is MNHEY and CDR2 is SVGAGI. This CDR3 is CATRGRGEQYF. CDR3 DNA: TGTGCCACCCGGGGGAGGGGCGAGCAGTACTTC.

This clone was seen a handful of times. The chain has TRBV20-1 and TRBJ2-1; 9 bases match TRBD2. Unmatched junction bases numbered 9, after V lost 3 bases and J lost 3 bases. This CDR3 spans 16 amino acids. Germline V lookup: CDR1 DFQATT, CDR2 SNEGSKA (reference sequence). The CDR3 bases are TGCAGTGCTAGTGTTCGTGGGACTAGCTACTACAATGAGCAGTTCTTC. Encoded protein: CSASVRGTSYYNEQFF.

V and J are TRBV5-1 and TRBJ2-5; 8 bases match TRBD1. Looked up from germline, CDR1 is SGHRS and CDR2 is YFSETQ. With 0 bases clipped from V and 5 bases from J, the junction kept 3 bases outside the gene matches. This CDR3 has 14 residues. CDR3 residues: CASSLGTGRETQYF. The CDR3 nucleotides are TGCGCCAGCAGCTTGGGGACAGGGAGGGAGACCCAGTACTTC. Using reference TRBV5-1 and TRBJ2-5 for the parts outside the CDR3, the full variable domain is KAGVTQTPRYLIKTRGQQVTLSCSPISGHRSVSWYQQTPGQGLQFLFEYFSETQRNKGNFPGRFSGRQFSNSRSEMNVSTLELGDSALYLCASSLGTGRETQYFGPGTRLLVL.

The chain joins TRBV6-1 to TRBJ2-1; 12 nucleotides match TRBD2. Germline trimming cut 4 bases from V and 4 bases from J; bases unmatched to any gene: 5. The CDR3 has 16 amino acids. The germline V gene encodes CDR1 MNHNS and CDR2 SASEGT. The CDR3 DNA reads as TGTGCCAGCAGTGCCAGAGGGACTAGCGGGTACAATGAGCAGTTCTTC. Its translation: CASSARGTSGYNEQFF.

V is TRBV4-3 and J is TRBJ1-4; TRBD1 agrees at 8 bases. Looked up from germline, CDR1 is LGHNA and CDR2 is YSLEER. V trimming: 0 bases; J trimming: 0 bases; junction bases outside the gene matches: 6. The CDR3 runs to 18 residues. Written as DNA, the CDR3 is TGCGCCAGCAGCCAAGATCTAACGGGACAGGCAACTAATGAAAAACTGTTTTTT. This encodes CASSQDLTGQATNEKLFF.

This clone was picked up one time. This rearrangement joins TRBV5-4 to TRBJ1-2; 7 nucleotides match TRBD1. The germline gives CDR1 SGHNT, CDR2 YYREEE (reference sequence). V shed 2 bases, J shed 10 bases, and the junction held 8 bases outside the gene matches. The length of the CDR3 is 13 residues. The CDR3 nucleotides read TGTGCCAGCAGCTTTAGGGACAGAGACTTCTACACCTTC. It encodes CASSFRDRDFYTF.

This chain joins TRBV28 and TRBJ2-1; D perhaps matches TRBD1 (6 bases). The CDR3 is made up of 16 amino acids. V was clipped by 3 bases and J by 0 bases, with 12 bases between them. Germline V gives CDR1 MDHEN, CDR2 SYDVKM. CDR3 protein: CASSFGGIVSYNEQFF. The CDR3 DNA reads TGTGCCAGCAGTTTTGGGGGCATAGTCTCCTACAATGAGCAGTTCTTC.

The chain couples TRBV9 to TRBJ2-7; 11 bases map to TRBD1. V gave up 4 bases and J gave up 2 bases; unmatched junction bases: 5. This CDR3 region has 15 residues. Germline loops: CDR1 SGDLS, CDR2 YYNGEE. The CDR3 DNA reads TGTGCCAGCAGCCCCCGGACAGGGGGCGCCTACGAGCAGTACTTC. Its protein product is CASSPRTGGAYEQYF.